This T cell receptor beta chain was observed in a study of CD4 T cells in relation to SARS-CoV-2 and coronaviruses. The CDR3 loop spans 17 amino acids. Trimming removed 1 base at V and 0 bases at J, with 13 bases between. CDR1 is MGHRA, CDR2 YSYEKL, per germline. In its sample, this clone was seen once. TCRdb keeps only in-frame clones here, not all; method: immunoSEQ multiplex PCR. The table records around 35,000 clones, approximately 83% of them present only once. The rearrangement joins TRBV4-1 to TRBJ1-5; D gene unclear. This TCR derives from an adult with COVID-19. The source material was memory CD4+ T cells from PBMCs. Here the CDR3 reads CASSQGPFGDSNQPQHF. CDR3 nucleotides: TGCGCCAGCAGCCAAGGGCCCTTTGGAGATAGCAATCAGCCCCAGCATTTT.